This TCR beta chain was identified during a study of T cell responses to AZD1222 COVID-19 vaccine (dated by TCRdb to about 2021). A note on the overall study: TCR sequencing covered more than 230 trial participants: some 210 given two doses of AZD1222 and approximately 26 given two doses of MenACWY control vaccine. Enrollment into the trials was organized by age into subgroups of 18-55, 56-69 and 70-plus years, and those subgroups contained roughly 160, 29 and 62 TCR-sequenced participants, respectively. Results and caveats for the whole study, not just this receptor: In the small 56-69-year group, the increase in depth fell short of significance, most likely because of low power. Reportedly, almost half of the unique spike-specific TCRs recognized epitopes lying outside the regions that are mutated in the B.1.351 and B.1.1.7 variants. Because no samples from the day 14 peak response were available, repertoires could be characterized only after the peak T cell response. The whole spike protein was spanned by vaccine-associated CD4 TCRs, and dominant responses were seen in regions 160-218 and 743-854. After two AZD1222 doses, spike-specific TCR breadth and depth were significantly higher than at day 0 and than in MenACWY recipients. Participants were mostly white British and included more females than males, and it was suggested by the authors that clonal diversity may have been underestimated. Only six AZD1222 recipients were SARS-CoV-2 seropositive at baseline, limiting conclusions about previously exposed vaccinees.

The CDR3 regions of human TCRbeta chains were analyzed by immunosequencing. Regarding the original processing steps: Repertoire TCRs were matched against a reference library of SARS-CoV-2-specific TCRs generated with the MIRA antigen-specificity platform. Breadth was defined as the fraction of unique TCRs that were SARS-CoV-2-associated. Depth was defined as the fraction of total T cells that were SARS-CoV-2-associated. Using the MIRA data, each spike-specific TCR was assigned both to the spike region to which the TCR was reactive and to a CD4 or CD8 class. Log10-transformed breadth and depth values were compared by one-way ANOVA with Sidak's multiple comparisons tests. Held by TCRdb, this immuneACCESS table contains in-frame sequences only and omits some clones. Under half of the omission traces to an unresolved V gene where checked; the cause of the rest is unknown. V and J calls plus clone size are reproduced from that table; the DNA served to infer D and trimming. A total of 120,000 to 150,000 clones appear in this sample, about 91% of them only once. The ten largest clones capture about 3.2% of the sample.

In the case of this clone: What this receptor recognizes is not known. There are no base qualities to consult, and no much larger clone falls within one base.

Germline trimming: 2 bases from V, 4 bases from J; junction bases outside gene matches: 6. The germline V gene sets CDR1 to SGHRS and CDR2 to YFSETQ. Including the terminal cysteine and phenylalanine, the CDR3 comprises 15 residues. The kept DNA is CDR3 alone, 45 bases in frame from the first base. According to the study, the label for this sample's time point signals: baseline before first vaccination. Taken with the paper, the label for treatment or condition translates to: meningococcal conjugate vaccine given as trial control. The vaccinee samples were drawn from two UK trials, COV001 and COV002, one of which was a single-blind randomized controlled phase 2/3 trial testing AZD1222 (ChAdOx1 nCoV-19) in healthy adults. For TCRbeta chain sequencing, PBMC samples from trial participants were taken at day 0 and at day 28 after the second dose.

The receptor comes from an adult in good health. The chain is assembled from TRBV5-1 and TRBJ2-7; TRBD2 matches 10 bases in the middle. The source was peripheral blood, collected on day 0 of MenACWY control vaccination. The CDR3 is CASSLQRGGSYEQYF. In nucleotides, the sequence is TGCGCCAGCAGCTTACAGCGGGGGGGCAGTTACGAGCAGTACTTC. Joined to the reference TRBV5-1 and TRBJ2-7 proteins, this CDR3 gives the full variable domain: KAGVTQTPRYLIKTRGQQVTLSCSPISGHRSVSWYQQTPGQGLQFLFEYFSETQRNKGNFPGRFSGRQFSNSRSEMNVSTLELGDSALYLCASSLQRGGSYEQYFGPGTRLTVT.